One sample yielded the 3 T cell receptor beta chains listed below, sequenced in a study of cytomegalovirus exposure and HLA in healthy donors. Method: immunoSEQ multiplex PCR; TCRdb's copy keeps in-frame clones and lacks some. The data show approximately 190,000 clones, 84% seen once. The specimen sequenced was PBMCs. These receptors all come from a woman in her 30s in good health and CMV-seropositive.

The V call is TRBV19, the J call TRBJ1-1, with D perhaps matching TRBD1 (5 bases). There are 15 residues in the CDR3. The V gene lost 5 bases and the J gene lost 3 bases, with 16 bases spanning the gap. Germline CDR1 is LNHDA and CDR2 is SQIVND (reference sequence). As DNA, the CDR3 is TGTGCCAGTAGTCGGTATCAGGACATCGACACTGAAGCTTTCTTT. Its translation is CASSRYQDIDTEAFF.

Only one count was recorded for this clone. The rearrangement joins TRBV18 to TRBJ2-4; 8 bases are shared with TRBD1. The germline V gene encodes CDR1 KGHSH and CDR2 LQKENI. The V gene end was trimmed by 6 bases and the J gene end by 8 bases; junction bases not matched to a gene: 12. The CDR3 totals 15 residues. CDR3 sequence reads: CASSGTGLLTDIQYF. The CDR3 DNA sequence: TGTGCCAGCTCCGGGACAGGTCTACTTACCGACATTCAGTACTTC.

The chain has TRBV29-1 and TRBJ2-3; 8 nucleotides align to TRBD2. CDR1 is SQVTM and CDR2 is ANQGSEA in the germline V gene. The CDR3 has 13 residues. V shed 5 bases and J 7 bases; nucleotides not matched to a gene: 8. This chain's CDR3 is CSVPAGAPHTQYF. In DNA form, the CDR3 reads TGCAGCGTTCCAGCGGGAGCGCCCCATACGCAGTATTTT.